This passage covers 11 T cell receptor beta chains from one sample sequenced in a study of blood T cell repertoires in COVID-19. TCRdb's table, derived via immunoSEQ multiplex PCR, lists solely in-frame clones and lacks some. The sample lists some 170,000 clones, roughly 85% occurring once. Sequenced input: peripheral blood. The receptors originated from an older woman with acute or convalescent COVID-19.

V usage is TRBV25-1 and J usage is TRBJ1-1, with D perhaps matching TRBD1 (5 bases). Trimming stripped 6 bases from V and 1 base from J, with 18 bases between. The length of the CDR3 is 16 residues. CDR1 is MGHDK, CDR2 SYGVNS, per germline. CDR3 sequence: CASSTPGRGKNTEAFF. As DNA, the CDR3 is TGTGCCAGCAGCACCCCAGGGCGGGGCAAGAACACTGAAGCTTTCTTT.

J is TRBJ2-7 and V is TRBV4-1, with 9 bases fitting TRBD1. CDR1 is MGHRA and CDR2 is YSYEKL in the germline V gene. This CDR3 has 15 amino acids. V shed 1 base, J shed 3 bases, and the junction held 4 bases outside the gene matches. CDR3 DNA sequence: TGCGCCAGCAGCCAAGCGACAGGGGGTCTCTACGAGCAGTACTTC. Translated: CASSQATGGLYEQYF.

The CDR3 DNA is TGTGCCAGCTCACCCCAGGTAGGGACAGGGACATACGAGCAGTACTTC. Translation: CASSPQVGTGTYEQYF. V gene TRBV18 combines with J gene TRBJ2-7; 9 nucleotides line up with TRBD1. The CDR3 extends over 16 amino acids. CDR1 and CDR2 (germline): KGHSH, LQKENI. V lost 3 bases, J lost 4 bases, and 10 bases stayed unmatched. The complete variable domain, with remaining parts taken from reference TRBV18 and TRBJ2-7, reads NAGVMQNPRHLVRRRGQEARLRCSPMKGHSHVYWYRQLPEEGLKFMVYLQKENIIDESGMPKERFSAEFPKEGPSILRIQQVVRGDSAAYFCASSPQVGTGTYEQYFGPGTRLTVT.

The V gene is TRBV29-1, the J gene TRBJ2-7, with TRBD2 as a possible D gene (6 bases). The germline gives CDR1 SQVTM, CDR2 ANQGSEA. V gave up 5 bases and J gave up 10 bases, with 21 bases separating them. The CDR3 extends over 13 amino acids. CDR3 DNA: TGCAGCGTTATCGGGGACTCAGGACCCCAACAGTACTTC. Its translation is CSVIGDSGPQQYF.

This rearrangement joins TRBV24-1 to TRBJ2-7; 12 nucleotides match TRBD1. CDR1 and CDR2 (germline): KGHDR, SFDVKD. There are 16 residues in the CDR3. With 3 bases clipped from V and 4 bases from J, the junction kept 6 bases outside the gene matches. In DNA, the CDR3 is TGTGCCACCAGTGATCCTCGGGACAGGGGGCCGTACGAGCAGTACTTC. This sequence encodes CATSDPRDRGPYEQYF.

CDR3 DNA sequence: TGTGCCAGCAGAGAGGGATCCTACAATGAGCAGTTCTTC. Protein: CASREGSYNEQFF. The chain couples TRBV25-1 to TRBJ2-1; possibly TRBD2 for D (5 bases). Trimming pared 6 bases from V and 1 base from J, leaving 7 bases between. Germline V gene data show CDR1 as MGHDK and CDR2 as SYGVNS. This CDR3 is built from 13 residues. Looking up the rest from reference TRBV25-1 and TRBJ2-1 gives the full variable domain: EADIYQTPRYLVIGTGKKITLECSQTMGHDKMYWYQQDPGMELHLIHYSYGVNSTEKGDLSSESTVSRIRTEHFPLTLESARPSHTSQYLCASREGSYNEQFFGPGTRLTVL.

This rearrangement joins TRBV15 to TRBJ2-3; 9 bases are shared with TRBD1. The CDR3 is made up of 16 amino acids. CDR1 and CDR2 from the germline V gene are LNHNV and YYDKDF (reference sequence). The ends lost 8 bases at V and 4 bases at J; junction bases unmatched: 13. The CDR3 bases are TGTGCCACCGCATCCCCGGGACAGGGTTTCGCAGATACGCAGTATTTT. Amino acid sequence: CATASPGQGFADTQYF. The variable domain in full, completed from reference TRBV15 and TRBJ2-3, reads DAMVIQNPRYQVTQFGKPVTLSCSQTLNHNVMYWYQQKSSQAPKLLFHYYDKDFNNEADTPDNFQSRRPNTSFCFLDIRSPGLGDTAMYLCATASPGQGFADTQYFGPGTRLTVL.

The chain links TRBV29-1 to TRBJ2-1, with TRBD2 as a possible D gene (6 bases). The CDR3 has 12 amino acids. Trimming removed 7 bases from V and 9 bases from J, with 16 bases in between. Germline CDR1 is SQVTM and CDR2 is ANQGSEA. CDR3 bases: TGCAGCGCCGCGCCGGGGGTTGGTGAGCAGTTCTTC. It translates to CSAAPGVGEQFF.

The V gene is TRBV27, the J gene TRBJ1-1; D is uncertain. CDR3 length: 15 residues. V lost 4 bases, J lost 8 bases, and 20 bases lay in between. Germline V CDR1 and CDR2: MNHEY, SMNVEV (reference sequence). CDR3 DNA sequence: TGTGCCAGCAGTTCAAATGCGAGAAGGAGCACAGAAGCTTTCTTT. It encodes CASSSNARRSTEAFF.

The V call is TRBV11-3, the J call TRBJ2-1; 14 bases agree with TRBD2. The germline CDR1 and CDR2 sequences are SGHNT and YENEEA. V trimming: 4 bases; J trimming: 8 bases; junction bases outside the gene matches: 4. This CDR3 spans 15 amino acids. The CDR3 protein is CASSSGLAGADEQFF. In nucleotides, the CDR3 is TGTGCCAGCAGCTCGGGACTAGCGGGAGCCGATGAGCAGTTCTTC. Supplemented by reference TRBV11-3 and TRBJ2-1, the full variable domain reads EAGVVQSPRYKIIEKKQPVAFWCNPISGHNTLYWYLQNLGQGPELLIRYENEEAVDDSQLPKDRFSAERLKGVDSTLKIQPAELGDSAVYLCASSSGLAGADEQFFGPGTRLTVL.

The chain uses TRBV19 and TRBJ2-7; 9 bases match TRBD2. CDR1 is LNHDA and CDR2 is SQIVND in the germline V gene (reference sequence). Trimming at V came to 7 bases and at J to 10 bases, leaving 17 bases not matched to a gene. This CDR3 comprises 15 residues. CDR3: CASKKVGGRDTAQYF. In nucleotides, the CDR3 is TGTGCCAGTAAAAAGGTGGGCGGGAGGGACACGGCTCAGTACTTC.